This T cell receptor beta chain was retrieved from a study of blood T cell repertoires in COVID-19. Overall study context: The samples span acute and convalescent COVID-19 from the United States, Italy and Spain. The analysed material was cDNA or gDNA that came from T cells, B-cell-depleted T cells, or PBMCs.

The authors' processing: The assay estimated nucleated cells by amplifying reference gene primers. Clones were sequenced by immunoSEQ multiplex PCR, and TCRdb holds only the in-frame ones, with some missing. V and J calls plus clone size are reproduced from that table; the DNA served to infer D and trimming. This sample has around 23,000 clones, with 65% to 75% found just once. From germline, CDR1 is MNHEY and CDR2 SVGAGI. The CDR3 is 12 amino acids. The V end lost 9 bases, the J end lost 0 bases, and 8 bases lay between the germline ends. Enrolment of Seattle patients took place during active infection, and they were followed longitudinally.

This clonotype originated in a man aged 50 to 60 with COVID-19, enrolled during active disease. The chain has TRBV6-5 and TRBJ1-2; D unresolved. The sequenced sample was peripheral blood. The CDR3 DNA reads as TGTGCCAGTCGGGGTTCTAACTATGGCTACACCTTC. Protein: CASRGSNYGYTF.